Shown below are 20 T cell receptor beta chains from a single sample sequenced in a study of cytomegalovirus exposure and HLA in healthy donors. Both 60 Vbeta primers and 13 Jbeta primers went into the PCR. The table came from immunoSEQ multiplex PCR; TCRdb's copy has only in-frame clones and leaves some out. This sample carries 150,000 to 200,000 clones, around 75% of them seen once, and the ten largest clones take approximately 3.1%. The sample was PBMCs. Receptors were obtained from a woman aged 45-60 years in good health and CMV-seropositive.

V and J are TRBV2 and TRBJ2-3; the match to TRBD2 covers 8 bases. The junction had 5 bases not matched to a gene; V was cut back by 3 bases and J by 3 bases. This CDR3 comprises 15 residues. The germline CDR1 and CDR2 sequences are SNHLY and FYNNEI. The CDR3 nucleotides are TGTGCCAGCAGTGACAGCGGGGGTCGGACAGATACGCAGTATTTT. Protein: CASSDSGGRTDTQYF.

The genes are TRBV5-1 and TRBJ1-2, with TRBD1 matching over 9 bases. The CDR3 extends over 15 amino acids. Looked up from germline, CDR1 is SGHRS and CDR2 is YFSETQ. Trimming removed 4 bases from V and 2 bases from J; junction bases left unmatched: 6. CDR3 protein: CASSIDRGENYGYTF. In DNA form, the CDR3 reads TGCGCCAGCAGCATCGACAGGGGGGAAAACTATGGCTACACCTTC.

The chain carries TRBV7-9 and TRBJ1-2; D is perhaps TRBD1 (5 bases). CDR3 length equals 13 residues. V lost 1 base and J lost 3, with 6 bases in between. Per germline, CDR1 SEHNR and CDR2 FQNEAQ (reference sequence). The CDR3 is CASSLGQYYGYTF. The DNA of the CDR3 is TGTGCCAGCAGCTTAGGACAGTACTATGGCTACACCTTC.

This clone was seen a few times. The chain links TRBV4-1 to TRBJ1-4; no clear D gene. There are 14 residues in the CDR3. Deletions cut 1 base from V and 13 bases from J, with 16 bases between. Germline CDR1 reads MGHRA; CDR2 reads YSYEKL. The CDR3 DNA reads as TGCGCCAGCAGCCAAGCCGAGACTCAGTGGAGACTGTTTTTT. It yields the protein CASSQAETQWRLFF.

V usage is TRBV5-1 and J usage is TRBJ1-2, with a possible D match to TRBD1 (5 bases). The CDR3 contains 13 residues. V lost 0 bases and J lost 6, with 9 bases in between. Per germline, CDR1 SGHRS and CDR2 YFSETQ. The CDR3 DNA reads as TGCGCCAGCAGCTTGGACAGGACCCATGGCTACACCTTC. Residues: CASSLDRTHGYTF.

The chain joins TRBV30 to TRBJ1-2, with D hard to call. CDR3 length: 13 residues. Germline V gene data show CDR1 as GTSNPN and CDR2 as SVGIG (reference sequence). Trimming took 3 bases from V and 7 from J, leaving 15 bases between them. The CDR3 protein is CAWSTGVYLGYTF. In nucleotides, the CDR3 is TGTGCCTGGAGCACCGGAGTTTATCTTGGCTACACCTTC.

The rearrangement joins TRBV11-2 to TRBJ1-2; D uncertain. CDR1 SGHAT and CDR2 FQNNGV come from the germline V gene. The V end was cut by 2 bases, the J end by 8 bases, with 12 bases between. This CDR3 has 13 amino acids. CDR3 sequence reads: CASSLSQSRGYTF. CDR3 sequence (DNA): TGTGCCAGCAGCTTAAGTCAGTCCCGAGGCTACACCTTC.

The gene calls are TRBV18 and TRBJ2-2; no clear D. The germline V gene has CDR1 KGHSH and CDR2 LQKENI. V was clipped by 1 base and J by 5 bases, with 14 bases between them. CDR3 length: 16 amino acids. CDR3 bases: TGTGCCAGCTCACCACTGGCGAACTGGGCGACCGGGGAGCTGTTTTTT. Residues: CASSPLANWATGELFF.

This clone came up once. The chain carries TRBV29-1 and TRBJ2-1; D perhaps matches TRBD2 (6 bases). CDR3 length: 15 residues. V was pared by 3 bases and J by 0 bases, with 12 bases between. Germline loops: CDR1 SQVTM, CDR2 ANQGSEA. The CDR3 region is CSVEGGKSSYNEQFF. DNA of the CDR3: TGCAGCGTTGAGGGAGGTAAGAGCTCCTACAATGAGCAGTTCTTC.

This chain joins TRBV4-1 and TRBJ1-5; D call uncertain. The CDR3 has 14 amino acids. Per the germline V gene, CDR1 is MGHRA and CDR2 is YSYEKL. Trimming cost V 0 bases and J 0 bases, with 3 bases left between them. Written as DNA, the CDR3 is TGCGCCAGCAGCCAAGAACATAGCAATCAGCCCCAGCATTTT. Its protein is CASSQEHSNQPQHF.

The chain employs TRBV7-9 and TRBJ1-1; D may be TRBD1 (5 bases). V was trimmed by 1 base and J by 2 bases, leaving 8 bases between them. Germline CDR1 reads SEHNR; CDR2 reads FQNEAQ (reference sequence). The CDR3 totals 14 residues. For the CDR3, the DNA is TGTGCCAGCAGCTTAGGACAGATCAACACTGAAGCTTTCTTT. This gives the protein CASSLGQINTEAFF.

The chain joins TRBV9 to TRBJ2-7, with 9 bases that match TRBD1. The CDR3 contains 16 residues. V gave up 0 bases and J gave up 6 bases; unmatched junction bases: 10. Germline V lookup: CDR1 SGDLS, CDR2 YYNGEE. CDR3 DNA sequence: TGTGCCAGCAGCGTAGGATACTTGGACAGGGGTGTCGAGCAGTACTTC. This codes for CASSVGYLDRGVEQYF.

Concerning this clone: A read error may produce the germline difference seen at one junction end. The chain couples TRBV7-9 to TRBJ1-2, with D uncertain. The germline gives CDR1 SEHNR, CDR2 FQNEAQ (reference sequence). This CDR3 region has 12 residues. The CDR3, as DNA: TGTTCCAGCAGCTTAACAGACTATGGCTACACCTTC. Residues: CSSSLTDYGYTF.

The rearrangement uses TRBV29-1 and TRBJ1-1, with D uncertain. Trimming removed 0 bases at V and 3 bases at J, with 14 bases between. There are 15 residues in the CDR3. CDR1 SQVTM and CDR2 ANQGSEA come from the germline V gene. Here the CDR3 reads CSVEDQHSPYTEAFF. For the CDR3, the DNA is TGCAGCGTTGAAGATCAACACAGCCCCTACACTGAAGCTTTCTTT. Full variable domain (missing parts from reference TRBV29-1 and TRBJ1-1): SAVISQKPSRDICQRGTSLTIQCQVDSQVTMMFWYRQQPGQSLTLIATANQGSEATYESGFVIDKFPISRPNLTFSTLTVSNMSPEDSSIYLCSVEDQHSPYTEAFFGQGTRLTVV.

This chain connects TRBV4-2 to TRBJ2-3; 11 bases align to TRBD2. This CDR3 has 17 amino acids. Per germline, CDR1 LGHNA and CDR2 YNFKEQ. J lost 1 base, V lost 1 base, and 4 bases had no gene match. The CDR3 reads CASSQGTSGPRTDTQYF. DNA of the CDR3: TGTGCCAGCAGCCAAGGGACTAGCGGGCCCCGCACAGATACGCAGTATTTT.

The rearrangement links TRBV7-8 to TRBJ2-3, with 12 nucleotides matching TRBD2. There are 16 residues in the CDR3. Germline CDR1 and CDR2: SGHVS and FQNEAQ. The junction had 4 bases not matched to a gene; V was cut back by 4 bases and J by 2 bases. CDR3 loop: CASSSRTSGATDTQYF. In nucleotides, the CDR3 is TGTGCCAGCAGCTCCCGGACTAGCGGGGCCACAGATACGCAGTATTTT.

This chain joins TRBV7-3 and TRBJ2-5; 12 nucleotides align to TRBD2. Germline V gene data show CDR1 as SGHTA and CDR2 as FQGTGA. The CDR3 is 15 residues long. The V and J ends lost 5 bases and 5 bases, in that order; junction bases with no gene match: 6. CDR3 amino acids: CASSPSGGAHETQYF. In DNA, the CDR3 is TGTGCCAGCAGCCCTAGCGGGGGGGCCCATGAGACCCAGTACTTC. Supplemented by reference TRBV7-3 and TRBJ2-5, the full variable domain reads GAGVSQTPSNKVTEKGKYVELRCDPISGHTALYWYRQSLGQGPEFLIYFQGTGAADDSGLPNDRFFAVRPEGSVSTLKIQRTERGDSAVYLCASSPSGGAHETQYFGPGTRLLVL.

V is TRBV7-8 and J is TRBJ1-2, with D possibly being TRBD1 (5 bases). Trimming stripped 5 bases from V and 4 bases from J, with 11 bases between. The CDR3 has 13 residues. The germline V gene has CDR1 SGHVS and CDR2 FQNEAQ. In nucleotides, the CDR3 is TGTGCCAGCAGCGATGGGACTCCCTATGGCTACACCTTC. This codes for CASSDGTPYGYTF.

J is TRBJ2-4 and V is TRBV19, with a weak D call TRBD2 (6 bases). With 5 bases removed from V and 8 bases from J, the gap between germline ends came to 13 bases. This CDR3 has 13 residues. Germline-derived CDR1 and CDR2 are LNHDA and SQIVND (reference sequence). For the CDR3, the DNA is TGTGCCAGTAGTTTTAGGACGGGGGACATTCAGTACTTC. Translated, it gives CASSFRTGDIQYF. The entire variable domain, with the rest obtained from reference TRBV19 and TRBJ2-4, is as follows: DGGITQSPKYLFRKEGQNVTLSCEQNLNHDAMYWYRQDPGQGLRLIYYSQIVNDFQKGDIAEGYSVSREKKESFPLTVTSAQKNPTAFYLCASSFRTGDIQYFGAGTRLSVL.

The J gene is TRBJ1-2, the V gene TRBV6-4; D gene unclear. The CDR3 runs to 15 residues. CDR1 is MRHNA and CDR2 is SNTAGT in the germline V gene. The ends were cut back, 4 bases at V and 3 bases at J, with 15 bases in the middle. In DNA, the CDR3 is TGTGCCAGCAGTGCCTCGCACACCACGTACTATGGCTACACCTTC. This sequence encodes CASSASHTTYYGYTF.